This T cell receptor beta chain emerged from a study of T cells in Graves' hyperthyroidism and ophthalmopathy. General study findings and limits: Before onset, ophthalmopathy was predicted by the model a median roughly 6.8 months earlier. Blood also carried most thyroid clonotypes expanded above 0.001.

V was cut by 7 bases and J by 6 bases, with 18 bases left in between. The CDR3 totals 14 residues. Out of approximately 10 ml of fresh peripheral blood came the PBMCs. Amplified TCR beta CDR3 regions came from RNA transcripts. In the first-round RT-PCR of the TCR CDR3, the HTBI primer set was used. TCRdb re-called the multiplex PCR reads with MiXCR, one entry per CDR3 protein. The data contain about 290,000 distinct CDR3 sequences, approximately 17% of them singletons. At least ten counts were recorded for this clonotype. Its antigen remains unknown. Sample: blood. This receptor was identified in a woman aged 55-75 years with Graves' ophthalmopathy. This rearrangement joins TRBV12-3 or TRBV12-4 to TRBJ1-2; a weak D match, TRBD1 (5 bases). CDR3 sequence (DNA): TGTGCCAGCACCCTCAGGCGGGGGATAAATGGCTACACCTTC. It translates to CASTLRRGINGYTF.